Following are 26 T cell receptor beta chains from one sample sequenced in a study of response to subunit inactivated influenza vaccine. TCRdb reanalysed the RT-PCR reads using MiXCR and keeps one entry per CDR3 protein. Seen here are approximately 500,000 distinct CDR3 sequences, roughly 13% observed once, and the top ten hold 10% to 15%. The specimen was PBMCs from blood, collected about 40 days after vaccination. Receptors originate from a man in his fifties or sixties who received an inactivated influenza vaccine.

The V and J genes are TRBV3-1 and TRBJ2-3; 9 bases agree with TRBD2. In germline, CDR1 is LGHDT, CDR2 YNNKEL (reference sequence). The CDR3 contains 15 residues. Trimming removed 4 bases from V and 3 bases from J; junction bases left unmatched: 5. The CDR3 DNA sequence: TGTGCCAGCAGCCCGACTAGCGGCTATACAGATACGCAGTATTTT. Protein product: CASSPTSGYTDTQYF.

This clonotype was counted only a few times. In DNA, the CDR3 is TGTGCCAGCACCCCCATGCGCGGGGCTTACGAGCAGTACTTC. As protein: CASTPMRGAYEQYF. The rearrangement joins TRBV6-1 to TRBJ2-7; D is perhaps TRBD2 (6 bases). The V and J ends lost 7 bases and 4 bases respectively, with 17 bases between them. From germline, CDR1 is MNHNS and CDR2 SASEGT. The CDR3 totals 14 residues.

The rearrangement uses TRBV20-1 and TRBJ2-5, with 10 bases aligning to TRBD1. Germline CDR1 is DFQATT and CDR2 is SNEGSKA (reference sequence). Trimming removed 0 bases from V and 5 bases from J; junction bases left unmatched: 3. The CDR3 contains 14 residues. The CDR3 is CSARDSGQGETQYF. In DNA, the CDR3 is TGCAGTGCTAGAGATTCGGGACAGGGGGAGACCCAGTACTTC.

V is TRBV7-9 and J is TRBJ2-1; D may match TRBD1 or TRBD2 (6 bases each). Trimming pared 0 bases from V and 2 bases from J, leaving 11 bases between. This CDR3 is 16 amino acids long. CDR1 and CDR2 from the germline V gene are SEHNR and FQNEAQ (reference sequence). CDR3 sequence (DNA): TGTGCCAGCAGCTTAGCGGGGGGCAGCCCCTACAATGAGCAGTTCTTC. Translating it yields CASSLAGGSPYNEQFF. Drawing the rest from reference TRBV7-9 and TRBJ2-1, the complete variable domain is DTGVSQNPRHKITKRGQNVTFRCDPISEHNRLYWYRQTLGQGPEFLTYFQNEAQLEKSRLLSDRFSAERPKGSFSTLEIQRTEQGDSAMYLCASSLAGGSPYNEQFFGPGTRLTVL.

This clonotype was found a few times. V gene TRBV20-1 combines with J gene TRBJ2-3, with 12 bases that match TRBD2. The germline gives CDR1 DFQATT, CDR2 SNEGSKA (reference sequence). CDR3 length: 15 residues. J was trimmed by 0 bases and V by 5 bases; bases with no gene match: 3. CDR3 DNA: TGCAGTGCTGATGGACTAGCGGGAAGCACAGATACGCAGTATTTT. It is translated as CSADGLAGSTDTQYF.

About this clonotype itself: A read error may be the cause here, since a much bigger clone is one base away. V gene TRBV24-1 combines with J gene TRBJ1-2, with D possibly TRBD1 on 5 matching bases. The CDR3 totals 13 residues. The germline V gene encodes CDR1 KGHDR and CDR2 SFDVKD. Trimming took 3 bases from V and 4 from J, leaving 8 bases between them. CDR3 region: CATSDDTGYGYTF. CDR3 bases: TGTGCCACCAGTGATGACACAGGCTATGGCTACACCTTC.

The chain couples TRBV6-5 to TRBJ2-5; 7 bases match TRBD2. Germline CDR1 is MNHEY and CDR2 is SVGAGI. V lost 4 bases, J lost 4 bases, and 18 bases stayed unmatched. This CDR3 spans 18 amino acids. Here the CDR3 DNA reads TGTGCCAGCAGTTCCCGGATGATGGGGGGAGGGGATCGAGAGACCCAGTACTTC. Translating it yields CASSSRMMGGGDRETQYF.

This clonotype showed up just a few times. V and J are TRBV4-1 and TRBJ1-1, with D maybe TRBD1 (5 bases). Trimming took off 0 bases at V and 4 bases at J, with 12 bases between the two ends. This CDR3 has 15 amino acids. Germline assignment: CDR1 MGHRA and CDR2 YSYEKL. The CDR3 is CASSQEPGIGTEAFF. Here the CDR3 DNA reads TGCGCCAGCAGCCAAGAGCCAGGGATAGGCACTGAAGCTTTCTTT.

In its sample, this clonotype was seen a few times. This chain connects TRBV20-1 to TRBJ1-6; 10 positions agree with TRBD1. CDR3 length: 15 residues. From germline, CDR1 is DFQATT and CDR2 SNEGSKA (reference sequence). With 0 bases clipped from V and 7 bases from J, the junction kept 3 bases outside the gene matches. CDR3 protein: CSARDMGQGNSPLHF. The CDR3 DNA follows: TGCAGTGCTAGAGATATGGGACAGGGGAATTCACCCCTCCACTTT.

V usage is TRBV29-1 and J usage is TRBJ2-5; 9 bases fit TRBD2. The CDR3 has 14 amino acids. V lost 7 bases and J lost 4; bases outside the gene matches: 10. Germline V gene data show CDR1 as SQVTM and CDR2 as ANQGSEA. For the CDR3, the DNA is TGCAGCGCTCGTAGCGGGGGCCAACTAGAGACCCAGTACTTC. Amino acid sequence: CSARSGGQLETQYF.

In the case of this clonotype: Germline and junction disagree at one end, which may indicate a read error. The genes are TRBV5-6 and TRBJ2-2; no definite D call. The CDR3 consists of 14 residues. The germline V gene encodes CDR1 SGHDT and CDR2 YYEEEE. The CDR3 protein is CASSLGSNTVELFF. In DNA form, the CDR3 reads TGTGCCAGCAGCTTGGGCTCGAACACCGTGGAGCTGTTTTTT.

This clonotype has more than one count but fewer than ten. V usage is TRBV20-1 and J usage is TRBJ2-2; TRBD1 might be the D (5 bases). V dropped 2 bases and J dropped 4 bases, with 11 bases sitting between them. Germline V gene lookup returns CDR1 DFQATT and CDR2 SNEGSKA (reference sequence). This CDR3 is built from 14 residues. The CDR3 DNA reads as TGCAGTGCTAGACAGGGCCGTGGCACCGGGGAGCTGTTTTTT. Translating it yields CSARQGRGTGELFF.

This clonotype was detected a few times. This sequence joins TRBV15 and TRBJ2-3; 10 nucleotides match TRBD2. Per the germline V gene, CDR1 is LNHNV and CDR2 is YYDKDF (reference sequence). This CDR3 has 17 amino acids. J was trimmed by 0 bases and V by 1 base; bases with no gene match: 4. The CDR3 loop reads CATSRALAGASTDTQYF. The CDR3, as DNA: TGTGCCACCAGCAGAGCCCTAGCGGGAGCTAGCACAGATACGCAGTATTTT.

This sequence joins TRBV29-1 and TRBJ2-2, with 8 positions matching TRBD2. In germline, CDR1 is SQVTM, CDR2 ANQGSEA. The CDR3 sequence is 13 residues long. Losses at the gene ends were 7 bases for V and 1 base for J; bases not matched to a gene: 2. The CDR3 bases are TGCAGCGCCGGGACTAGGAACACCGGGGAGCTGTTTTTT. The encoded protein is CSAGTRNTGELFF.

The chain has TRBV12-3 or TRBV12-4 and TRBJ1-5, with 7 bases fitting TRBD1. V shed 6 bases and J 6 bases; nucleotides not matched to a gene: 11. The CDR3 is 15 amino acids. In DNA form, the CDR3 reads TGTGCCAGCAGCCAGGACAGGATTGCACGTCAGCCCCAGCATTTT. Its translation: CASSQDRIARQPQHF.

About this clonotype: At one of its ends the junction is not consistent with the germline gene, which may arise from a read error. This chain links TRBV4-3 with TRBJ1-1; no clear D gene. The CDR3 covers 13 residues. The germline V gene has CDR1 LGHNA and CDR2 YSLEER. CDR3 protein: CASSQPGDPEAFF. In DNA, the CDR3 is TGCGCTAGCAGCCAACCCGGAGACCCTGAAGCTTTCTTT.

This clonotype came up a few times. The chain is built from TRBV20-1 and TRBJ2-1; D is undetermined. V was clipped by 1 base and J by 5 bases, with 12 bases between them. The CDR3 loop spans 14 amino acids. Germline V CDR1 and CDR2: DFQATT, SNEGSKA (reference sequence). Here the CDR3 reads CSARGVQTHNEQFF. The CDR3 DNA reads as TGCAGTGCTAGAGGAGTCCAGACCCACAATGAGCAGTTCTTC.

This clonotype turned up a few times. This sequence joins TRBV5-1 and TRBJ2-1; 14 bases are a match to TRBD2. With V trimmed by 4 bases and J by 5 bases, 8 bases remained unmatched. From germline, CDR1 is SGHRS and CDR2 YFSETQ. This CDR3 has 17 amino acids. CDR3 protein: CASSQTGLAGANNEQFF. The DNA for the CDR3 is TGCGCCAGCAGCCAGACGGGACTAGCGGGAGCAAACAATGAGCAGTTCTTC.

This clonotype was recorded many times. The chain is built from TRBV29-1 and TRBJ2-1; a weak D match, TRBD2 (6 bases). This CDR3 comprises 13 residues. V gave up 7 bases and J gave up 5 bases, with 15 bases separating them. Germline CDR1 SQVTM, CDR2 ANQGSEA. CDR3 coding DNA: TGCAGCGCTCGGGAGATAGTAAACAATGAGCAGTTCTTC. It codes for CSAREIVNNEQFF.

This clonotype appeared a few times. The V gene is TRBV6-2 or TRBV6-3, the J gene TRBJ2-7; weak D call: TRBD1 (6 bases). Looked up from germline, CDR1 is MNHEY and CDR2 is SVGEGT. The CDR3 runs to 15 residues. V lost 7 bases and J lost 2, with 18 bases in between. The CDR3 is CASMRIDRTPYEQYF. Written as DNA, the CDR3 is TGTGCCAGCATGAGGATTGACAGGACCCCCTACGAGCAGTACTTC.

V usage is TRBV20-1 and J usage is TRBJ2-7, with unresolved D. Germline V gene lookup returns CDR1 DFQATT and CDR2 SNEGSKA (reference sequence). The CDR3 is 12 amino acids. The V gene lost 3 bases and the J gene lost 1 base, with 7 bases spanning the gap. The CDR3 spells CSARPASYEQYF. For the CDR3, the DNA is TGCAGTGCTAGGCCCGCATCCTACGAGCAGTACTTC.

This clonotype was seen ten or more times. V gene TRBV5-1 combines with J gene TRBJ2-7; D is uncertain. The germline CDR1 and CDR2 sequences are SGHRS and YFSETQ. CDR3 length equals 14 residues. Trimming shortened V by 2 bases and J by 2 bases, and 11 bases separated the two germline ends. The CDR3 DNA reads TGCGCCAGCAGCTTAGACTCCTTAGCCTACGAGCAGTACTTC. It specifies CASSLDSLAYEQYF.

The chain links TRBV3-1 to TRBJ2-3; the match to TRBD2 covers 8 bases. The V gene's germline CDR1 is LGHDT and CDR2 YNNKEL (reference sequence). The CDR3 is 14 amino acids. Unmatched junction bases numbered 4, after V lost 4 bases and J lost 4 bases. The chain's CDR3 is CASSPGGGADTQYF. The CDR3 DNA sequence: TGTGCCAGCAGCCCCGGGGGGGGCGCAGATACGCAGTATTTT.

This clonotype was seen only a few times. This chain joins TRBV3-1 and TRBJ2-2; D call uncertain. Germline CDR1 reads LGHDT; CDR2 reads YNNKEL (reference sequence). The CDR3 has 13 residues. Trimming cost V 1 base and J 6 bases, with 6 bases left between them. CDR3 nucleotide sequence: TGTGCCAGCAGCCAAGGAGGTTCCGGGGAGCTGTTTTTT. Its translation: CASSQGGSGELFF.

This clonotype was observed many times. The gene calls are TRBV15 and TRBJ1-5; maybe TRBD1 (5 bases). In germline, CDR1 is LNHNV, CDR2 YYDKDF (reference sequence). V was clipped by 1 base and J by 0 bases, with 16 bases between them. This CDR3 region has 18 residues. In DNA form, the CDR3 reads TGTGCCACCAGCAGAGTCCTCGACAGCGATTATAGCAATCAGCCCCAGCATTTT. Translating gives CATSRVLDSDYSNQPQHF.

J is TRBJ2-7 and V is TRBV28; D gene ambiguous. This CDR3 has 13 amino acids. CDR1 and CDR2 (germline): MDHEN, SYDVKM. V lost 1 base, J lost 2 bases, and 6 bases lay in between. The CDR3 region has the DNA TGTGCCAGCAGTTTATATGGGACCTACGAGCAGTACTTC. This codes for CASSLYGTYEQYF.